These T cell receptor beta chains were read from a single sample in a study of identical twins. TCRdb independently ran MiXCR on the 5' RACE reads; one entry per CDR3 protein. This table has about 550,000 distinct CDR3 sequences, about 20% appearing once. These data also formed part of another study, on yellow fever vaccine responses in identical twins.

Sequenced input: CD4+ T cells sorted from blood. The receptors stem from a woman under 30 in good health. CDR3s include the opening cysteine and the closing phenylalanine or tryptophan. A D gene is named only where the DNA matches it firmly. Not every row has a clone size; where given, it reads once, few, many or a size class.

D gene	CDR3 length	J gene	clone size	V gene	CDR3 DNA	CDR3 protein
TRBD1	14	TRBJ2-2	.	TRBV6-1	TGTGCCAGCCGTAATTACCAGGGGGCCGGGGAGCTGTTTTTT	CASRNYQGAGELFF
TRBD1	14	TRBJ1-2	.	TRBV5-1	TGCGCCAGCAGCGCGGGACAGACGCTCTATGGCTACACCTTC	CASSAGQTLYGYTF
.	20	TRBJ2-5	.	TRBV23-1	TGCGCCAGCAGTCACGAAGAGGGGGACAAAGCCCAACTGTTGCAAGAGACCCAGTACTTC	CASSHEEGDKAQLLQETQYF
TRBD1	13	TRBJ2-7	.	TRBV28	TGTGCCAGCAGTCGGACAGGGACCTACGAGCAGTACTTC	CASSRTGTYEQYF
TRBD2	14	TRBJ2-1	.	TRBV24-1	TGTGCCTCCCGAGGGGAGGGAGGGAGGTCTGAGCAGTTCTTC	CASRGEGGRSEQFF
.	14	TRBJ2-1	.	TRBV12-3/TRBV12-4	TGTGCCAGCAGTTTAGCGCTGTCCCTCAATGAGCAGTTCTTC	CASSLALSLNEQFF
.	15	TRBJ2-5	.	TRBV3-1	TGTGCCAGCAGCCAACCAGGGGCAGCGGGGGAGACCCAGTACTTC	CASSQPGAAGETQYF
.	14	TRBJ2-2	few	TRBV12-3/TRBV12-4	TGTGCCAGCTCTGGACGGTCGAACACCGGGGAGCTGTTTTTT	CASSGRSNTGELFF
.	15	TRBJ2-1	few	TRBV2	TGTGCCAGCAGCCGACGAACCGGCTCCTACAATGAGCAGTTCTTC	CASSRRTGSYNEQFF
.	12	TRBJ2-3	.	TRBV7-9	TGTGCCAGCAGCGGAAATCCAGATACGCAGTATTTT	CASSGNPDTQYF
.	15	TRBJ1-1	.	TRBV5-1	TGCGCCAGCAGCTTGACAGCCGTGCTGAACACTGAAGCTTTCTTT	CASSLTAVLNTEAFF
TRBD1	15	TRBJ1-1	.	TRBV7-9	TGTGCCAGCAGCTCGACAGGGGGCCTGAACACTGAAGCTTTCTTT	CASSSTGGLNTEAFF
TRBD2	15	TRBJ2-5	few	TRBV6-5	TGTGCCAGCAGTTCGACTAGCGGGAGTGGGGAGACCCAGTACTTC	CASSSTSGSGETQYF
TRBD1	15	TRBJ2-1	.	TRBV27	TGTGCCAGCAGTTGGGGCAGGGGGCTTTACAATGAGCAGTTCTTC	CASSWGRGLYNEQFF
TRBD2	16	TRBJ2-1	.	TRBV3-1	TGTGCCAGCAGCCCGTTTATAGCGGGAGCCTACAATGAGCAGTTCTTC	CASSPFIAGAYNEQFF
.	13	TRBJ1-1	.	TRBV4-1	TGCGCCAGCAGCCAGGACAAGGAACAGAAAGCTTTCTTT	CASSQDKEQKAFF
TRBD1	15	TRBJ2-7	few	TRBV12-3/TRBV12-4	TGTGCCAGCAGAGCCCCCGGGACAGCGTCCTACGAGCAGTACTTC	CASRAPGTASYEQYF